What follows is one T cell receptor (beta chain) and its context. As yet, its antigen is unknown. This sample is part of a study of beta chain features in type 1 diabetes. The V segment lost 3 bases and the J segment 3 bases; nucleotides outside the gene matches: 14. The CDR3 extends over 18 amino acids. Germline CDR1 reads KGHSH; CDR2 reads LQKENI. Expressed TCRB transcripts got sequenced, as all isolated RNA was reverse transcribed. Here immunoSEQ multiplex PCR was the method, and the copy in TCRdb shows in-frame clones only, minus some. The sample lists 600,000 to 700,000 clones; around 12% were seen once. Study-wide results and limits: Type 1 diabetes patients showed a moderate but significant shortening of TCRB CDR3s in all four CD4+ subsets.

J is TRBJ2-4 and V is TRBV18; 7 nucleotides align to TRBD2. Sequencing used naive CD4+ T cells from blood. The TCR was taken from a man under 40 with type 1 diabetes. CDR3 in DNA: TGTGCCAGCTCACCCTCGGTTCCTACGGGGGGAGGCAAAAACATTCAGTACTTC. Residues: CASSPSVPTGGGKNIQYF. The full variable domain, its missing parts supplied by reference TRBV18 and TRBJ2-4, is NAGVMQNPRHLVRRRGQEARLRCSPMKGHSHVYWYRQLPEEGLKFMVYLQKENIIDESGMPKERFSAEFPKEGPSILRIQQVVRGDSAAYFCASSPSVPTGGGKNIQYFGAGTRLSVL.